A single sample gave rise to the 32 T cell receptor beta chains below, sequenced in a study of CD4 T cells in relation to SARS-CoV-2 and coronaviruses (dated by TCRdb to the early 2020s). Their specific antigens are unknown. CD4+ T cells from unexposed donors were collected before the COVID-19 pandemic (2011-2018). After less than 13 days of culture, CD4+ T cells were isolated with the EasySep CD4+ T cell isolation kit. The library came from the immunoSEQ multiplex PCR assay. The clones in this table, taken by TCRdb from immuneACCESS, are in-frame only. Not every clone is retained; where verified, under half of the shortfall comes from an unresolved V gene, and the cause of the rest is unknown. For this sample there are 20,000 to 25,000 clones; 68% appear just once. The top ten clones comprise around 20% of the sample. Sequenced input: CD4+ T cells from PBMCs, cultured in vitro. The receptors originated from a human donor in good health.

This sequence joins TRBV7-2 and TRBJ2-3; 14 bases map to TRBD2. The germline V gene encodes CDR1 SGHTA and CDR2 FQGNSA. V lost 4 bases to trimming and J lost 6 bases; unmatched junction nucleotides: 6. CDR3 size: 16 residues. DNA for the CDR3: TGTGCCAGCAGCTATAGAAGGACTAGCGGGAGGGATACGCAGTATTTT. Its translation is CASSYRRTSGRDTQYF.

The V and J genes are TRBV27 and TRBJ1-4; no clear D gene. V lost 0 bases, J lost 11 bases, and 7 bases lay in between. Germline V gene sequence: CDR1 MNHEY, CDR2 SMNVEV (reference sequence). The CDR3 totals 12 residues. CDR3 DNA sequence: TGTGCCAGCAGTTTATCCGGTGGGAAACTGTTTTTT. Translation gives CASSLSGGKLFF.

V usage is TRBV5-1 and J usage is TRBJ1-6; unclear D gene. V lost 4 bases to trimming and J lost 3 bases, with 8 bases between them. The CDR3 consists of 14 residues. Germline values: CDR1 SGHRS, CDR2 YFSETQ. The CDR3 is CASSIRDYNSPLHF. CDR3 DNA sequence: TGCGCCAGCAGCATCCGAGACTATAATTCACCCCTCCACTTT. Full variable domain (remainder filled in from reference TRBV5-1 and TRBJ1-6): KAGVTQTPRYLIKTRGQQVTLSCSPISGHRSVSWYQQTPGQGLQFLFEYFSETQRNKGNFPGRFSGRQFSNSRSEMNVSTLELGDSALYLCASSIRDYNSPLHFGNGTRLTVT.

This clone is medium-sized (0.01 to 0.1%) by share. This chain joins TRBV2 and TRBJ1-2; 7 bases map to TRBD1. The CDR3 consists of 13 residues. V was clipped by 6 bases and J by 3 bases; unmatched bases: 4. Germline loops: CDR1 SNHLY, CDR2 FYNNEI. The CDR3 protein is CASSEQGYYGYTF. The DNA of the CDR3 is TGTGCCAGCAGCGAACAGGGGTACTATGGCTACACCTTC.

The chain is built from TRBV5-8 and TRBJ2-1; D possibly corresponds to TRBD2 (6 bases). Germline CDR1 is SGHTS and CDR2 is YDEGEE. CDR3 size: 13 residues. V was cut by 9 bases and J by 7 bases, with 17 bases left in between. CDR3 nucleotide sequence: TGTGCCAATTCACTAGCACGGGGAAATGAGCAGTTCTTC. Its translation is CANSLARGNEQFF.

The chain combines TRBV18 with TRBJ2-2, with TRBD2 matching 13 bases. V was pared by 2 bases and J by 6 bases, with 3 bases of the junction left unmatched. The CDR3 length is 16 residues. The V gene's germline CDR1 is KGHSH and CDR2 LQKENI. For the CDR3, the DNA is TGTGCCAGCTCACCAAGGACTAGCGGGAGTCCCGGGGAGCTGTTTTTT. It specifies CASSPRTSGSPGELFF.

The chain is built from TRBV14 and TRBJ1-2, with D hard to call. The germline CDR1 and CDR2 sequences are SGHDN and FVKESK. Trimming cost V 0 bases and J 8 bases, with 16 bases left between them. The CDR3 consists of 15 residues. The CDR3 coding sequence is TGTGCCAGCAGCCAAGATCTGGAGGGCTCTGGAGGCTACACCTTC. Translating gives CASSQDLEGSGGYTF.

CDR3 sequence: CASSPAGGYNEQFF. The CDR3 bases are TGTGCCAGCAGCCCAGCGGGAGGGTACAATGAGCAGTTCTTC. The gene calls are TRBV6-2 or TRBV6-3 and TRBJ2-1; TRBD2 agrees at 10 bases. Germline trimming cut 6 bases from V and 4 bases from J; bases unmatched to any gene: 3. Germline V CDR1 and CDR2: MNHEY, SVGEGT. The CDR3 totals 14 residues.

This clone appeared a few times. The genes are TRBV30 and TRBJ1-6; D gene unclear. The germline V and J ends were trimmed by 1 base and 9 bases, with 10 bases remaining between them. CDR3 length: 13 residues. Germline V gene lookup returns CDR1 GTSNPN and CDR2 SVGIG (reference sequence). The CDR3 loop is CAWSGSSGSPLHF. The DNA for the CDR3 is TGTGCCTGGAGTGGGTCCTCGGGTTCACCCCTCCACTTT.

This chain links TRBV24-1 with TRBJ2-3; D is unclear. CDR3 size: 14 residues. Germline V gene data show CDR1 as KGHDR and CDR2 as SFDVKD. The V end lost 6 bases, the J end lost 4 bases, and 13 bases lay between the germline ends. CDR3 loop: CATSSATGADTQYF. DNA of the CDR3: TGTGCCACCAGTTCAGCCACTGGGGCAGATACGCAGTATTTT.

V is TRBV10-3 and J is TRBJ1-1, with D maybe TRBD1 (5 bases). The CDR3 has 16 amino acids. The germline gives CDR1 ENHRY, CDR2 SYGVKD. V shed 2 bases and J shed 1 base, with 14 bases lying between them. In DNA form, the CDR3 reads TGTGCCATCAGTGAGCCCGTGGGGAGGGGGAACACTGAAGCTTTCTTT. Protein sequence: CAISEPVGRGNTEAFF.

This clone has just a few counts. The CDR3 sequence: CASCPGGQASGSYNSPLHF. The DNA for the CDR3 is TGTGCCAGCTGCCCGGGCGGGCAGGCCAGCGGGTCCTATAATTCACCCCTCCACTTT. The chain couples TRBV6-2 or TRBV6-3 to TRBJ1-6; unclear D gene. Trimming pared 8 bases from V and 1 base from J, leaving 24 bases between. The CDR3 spans 19 residues. The germline gives CDR1 MNHEY, CDR2 SVGEGT.

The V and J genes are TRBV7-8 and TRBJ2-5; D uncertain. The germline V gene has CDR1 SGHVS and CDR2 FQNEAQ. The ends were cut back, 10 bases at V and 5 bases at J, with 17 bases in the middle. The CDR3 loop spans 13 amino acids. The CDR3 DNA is TGTGCCATCGAGTTGTCAGCCCAGGAGACCCAGTACTTC. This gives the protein CAIELSAQETQYF.

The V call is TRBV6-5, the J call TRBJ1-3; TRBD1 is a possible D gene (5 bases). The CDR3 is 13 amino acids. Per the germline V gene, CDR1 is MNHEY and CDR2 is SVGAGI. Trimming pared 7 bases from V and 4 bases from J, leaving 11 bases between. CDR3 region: CASMGELGNTIYF. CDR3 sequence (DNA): TGTGCCAGCATGGGGGAATTGGGAAACACCATATATTTT.

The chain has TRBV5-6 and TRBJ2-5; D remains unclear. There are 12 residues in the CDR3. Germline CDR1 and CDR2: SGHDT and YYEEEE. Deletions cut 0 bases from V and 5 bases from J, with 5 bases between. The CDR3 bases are TGTGCCAGCAGCTTGGGGTTGGAGACCCAGTACTTC. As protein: CASSLGLETQYF.

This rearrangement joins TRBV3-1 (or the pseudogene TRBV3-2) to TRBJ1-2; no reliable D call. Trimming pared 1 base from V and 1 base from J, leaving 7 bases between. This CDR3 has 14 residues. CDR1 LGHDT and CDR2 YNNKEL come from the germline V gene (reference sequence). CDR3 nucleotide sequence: TGTGCCAGCAGCCAAGGGACGGATAACTATGGCTACACCTTC. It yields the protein CASSQGTDNYGYTF.

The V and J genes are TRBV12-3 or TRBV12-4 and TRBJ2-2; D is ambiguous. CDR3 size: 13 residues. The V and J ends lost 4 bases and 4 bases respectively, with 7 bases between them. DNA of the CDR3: TGTGCCAGCAGTTCCCTCCGCACCGGGGAGCTGTTTTTT. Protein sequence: CASSSLRTGELFF.

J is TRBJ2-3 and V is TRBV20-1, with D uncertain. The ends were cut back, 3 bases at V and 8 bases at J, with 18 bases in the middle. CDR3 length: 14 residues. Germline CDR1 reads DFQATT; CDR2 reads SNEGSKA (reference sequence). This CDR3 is CSASTSLALGTQYF. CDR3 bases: TGCAGTGCTAGTACTTCTCTGGCTCTGGGTACGCAGTATTTT.

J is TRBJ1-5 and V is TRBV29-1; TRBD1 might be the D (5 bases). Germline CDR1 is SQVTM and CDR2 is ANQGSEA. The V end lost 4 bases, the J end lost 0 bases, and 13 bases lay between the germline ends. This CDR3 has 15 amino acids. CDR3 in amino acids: CSVVPAGGSNQPQHF. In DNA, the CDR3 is TGCAGCGTTGTTCCTGCTGGGGGTAGCAATCAGCCCCAGCATTTT.

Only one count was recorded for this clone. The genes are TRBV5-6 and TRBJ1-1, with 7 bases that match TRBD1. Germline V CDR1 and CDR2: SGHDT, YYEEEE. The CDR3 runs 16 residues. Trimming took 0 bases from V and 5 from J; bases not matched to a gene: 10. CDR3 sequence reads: CASSLVDRDEITEAFF. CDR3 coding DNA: TGTGCCAGCAGCTTGGTTGACAGGGACGAGATAACTGAAGCTTTCTTT.

The CDR3 DNA sequence: TGTGCCAGCAGCCAACTACTCTACGAGCAGTACTTC. Encoded protein: CASSQLLYEQYF. The chain employs TRBV7-8 and TRBJ2-7, with D unresolved. Germline V gene data show CDR1 as SGHVS and CDR2 as FQNEAQ. V was shortened by 5 bases and J by 3 bases, with 8 bases between the two germline ends. The CDR3 runs to 12 residues.

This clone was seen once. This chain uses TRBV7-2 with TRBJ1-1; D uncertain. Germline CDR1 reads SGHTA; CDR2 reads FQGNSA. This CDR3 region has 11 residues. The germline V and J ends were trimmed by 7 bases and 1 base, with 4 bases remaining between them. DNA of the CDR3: TGTGCCAGCAACAGGAACACTGAAGCTTTCTTT. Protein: CASNRNTEAFF.

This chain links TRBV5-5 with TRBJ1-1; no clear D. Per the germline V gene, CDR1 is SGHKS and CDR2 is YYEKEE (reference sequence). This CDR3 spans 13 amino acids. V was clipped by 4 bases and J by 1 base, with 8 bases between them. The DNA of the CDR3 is TGTGCCAGCAGCCTCGGTCCGAACACTGAAGCTTTCTTT. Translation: CASSLGPNTEAFF.

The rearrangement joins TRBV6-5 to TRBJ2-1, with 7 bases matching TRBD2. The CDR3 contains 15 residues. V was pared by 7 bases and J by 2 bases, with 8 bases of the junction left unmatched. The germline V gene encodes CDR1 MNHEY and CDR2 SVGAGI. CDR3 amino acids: CASNNGRVTYNEQFF. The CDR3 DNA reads TGTGCCAGCAACAATGGGAGGGTAACCTACAATGAGCAGTTCTTC.

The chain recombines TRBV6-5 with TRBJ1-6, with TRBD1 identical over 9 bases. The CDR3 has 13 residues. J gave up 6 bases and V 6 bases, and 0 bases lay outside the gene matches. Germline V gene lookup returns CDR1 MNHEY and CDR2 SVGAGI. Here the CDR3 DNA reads TGTGCCAGCAGGACAGGGGGTAATTCACCCCTCCACTTT. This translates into CASRTGGNSPLHF.

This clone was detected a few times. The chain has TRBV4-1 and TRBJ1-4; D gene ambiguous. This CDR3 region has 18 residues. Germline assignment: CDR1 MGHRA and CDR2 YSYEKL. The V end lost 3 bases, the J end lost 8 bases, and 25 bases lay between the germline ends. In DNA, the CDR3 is TGCGCCAGCAGCCACCCGAGGATGAAGGGCGGACGTCGCGAAAAACTGTTTTTT. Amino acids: CASSHPRMKGGRREKLFF.

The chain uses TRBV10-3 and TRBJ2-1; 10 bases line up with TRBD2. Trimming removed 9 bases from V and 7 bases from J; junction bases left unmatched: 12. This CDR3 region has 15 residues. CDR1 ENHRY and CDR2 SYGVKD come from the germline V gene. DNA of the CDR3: TGTGCCATTAGAAAAAGCGGGAGGGCCGGTAATGAGCAGTTCTTC. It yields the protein CAIRKSGRAGNEQFF.

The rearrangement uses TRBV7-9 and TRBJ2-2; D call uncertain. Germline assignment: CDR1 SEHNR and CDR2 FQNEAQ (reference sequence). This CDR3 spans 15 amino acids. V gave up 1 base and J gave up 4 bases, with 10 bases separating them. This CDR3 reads CASSLGGVRTGELFF. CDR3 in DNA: TGTGCCAGCAGCTTAGGTGGAGTACGCACCGGGGAGCTGTTTTTT.

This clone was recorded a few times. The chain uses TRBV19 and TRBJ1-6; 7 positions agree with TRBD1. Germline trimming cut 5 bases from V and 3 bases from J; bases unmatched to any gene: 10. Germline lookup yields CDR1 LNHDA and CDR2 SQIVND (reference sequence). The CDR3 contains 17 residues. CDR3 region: CASSPDTGDLYNSPLHF. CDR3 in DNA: TGTGCCAGTAGTCCAGATACAGGGGACCTCTATAATTCACCCCTCCACTTT.

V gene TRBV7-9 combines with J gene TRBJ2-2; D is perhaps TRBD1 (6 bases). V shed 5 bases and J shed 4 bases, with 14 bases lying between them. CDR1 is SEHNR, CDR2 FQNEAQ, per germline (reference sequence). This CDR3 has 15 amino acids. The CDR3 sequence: CASSPQGGSTGELFF. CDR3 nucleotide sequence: TGTGCCAGCAGCCCCCAAGGGGGATCCACCGGGGAGCTGTTTTTT.

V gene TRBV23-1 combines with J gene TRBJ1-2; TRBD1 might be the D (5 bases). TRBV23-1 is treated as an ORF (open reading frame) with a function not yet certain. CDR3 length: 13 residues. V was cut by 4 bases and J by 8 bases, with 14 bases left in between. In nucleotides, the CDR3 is TGCGCCAGCAGTCTTGGCAGGGAACGGGGCTACACCTTC. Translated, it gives CASSLGRERGYTF.

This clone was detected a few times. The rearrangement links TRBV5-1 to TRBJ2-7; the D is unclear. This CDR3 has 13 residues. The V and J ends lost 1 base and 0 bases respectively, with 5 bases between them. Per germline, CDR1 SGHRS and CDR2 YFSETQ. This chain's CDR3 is CASSLIPSYEQYF. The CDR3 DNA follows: TGCGCCAGCAGCTTGATCCCCTCCTACGAGCAGTACTTC.